This TCR beta chain was captured by sequencing in a study of blood T cell repertoires in COVID-19. Profiling relied on immunoSEQ multiplex PCR, and the TCRdb table lists in-frame clones only, not all of them. The profile covers some 270,000 clones, with approximately 84% appearing a single time and about 3.4% taken by the ten largest. Trimming took off 1 base at V and 4 bases at J, with 17 bases between the two ends. This CDR3 has 16 residues. CDR1 LGHNA and CDR2 YNFKEQ come from the germline V gene. This chain uses TRBV4-2 with TRBJ2-7; TRBD1 might be the D (6 bases). The sequence came from a man aged 50 or older who had recovered from COVID-19. The source material was PBMCs or T cells enriched from blood (not recorded which). The CDR3 region is CASSQGPGQTMYEQYF. The CDR3 bases are TGTGCCAGCAGCCAAGGTCCGGGACAAACGATGTACGAGCAGTACTTC.